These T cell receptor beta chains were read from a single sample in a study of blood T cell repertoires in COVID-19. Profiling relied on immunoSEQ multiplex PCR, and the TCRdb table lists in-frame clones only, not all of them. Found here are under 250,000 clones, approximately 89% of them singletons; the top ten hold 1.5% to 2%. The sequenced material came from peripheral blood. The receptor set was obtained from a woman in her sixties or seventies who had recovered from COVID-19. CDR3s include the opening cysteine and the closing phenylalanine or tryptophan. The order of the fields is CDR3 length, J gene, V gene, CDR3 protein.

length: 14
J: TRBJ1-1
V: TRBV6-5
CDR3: CASSYSTGNTEAFF

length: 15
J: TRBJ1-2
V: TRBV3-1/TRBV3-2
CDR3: CGSKLRDRGNYGYTF

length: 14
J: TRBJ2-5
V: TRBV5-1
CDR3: CASRERGASETQYF

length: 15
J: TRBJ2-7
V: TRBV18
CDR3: CASSLRNSFPYEQYF

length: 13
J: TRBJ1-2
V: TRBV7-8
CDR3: CASSLGSGLGYTF

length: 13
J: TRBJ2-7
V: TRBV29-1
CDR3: CSGLDRVSYEQYF

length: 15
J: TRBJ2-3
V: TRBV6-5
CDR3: CASSGNTPSGLHQYF

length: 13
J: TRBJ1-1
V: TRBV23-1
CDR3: CASSRQVNTEAFF

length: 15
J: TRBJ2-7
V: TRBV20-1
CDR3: CSASRRGQGINEQYF

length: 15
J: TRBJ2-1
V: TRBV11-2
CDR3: CASSRPGLAYNEQFF

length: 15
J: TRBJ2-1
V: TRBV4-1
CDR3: CASSLPDRSGNEQFF

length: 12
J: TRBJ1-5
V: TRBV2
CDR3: CASMRGNQPQHF

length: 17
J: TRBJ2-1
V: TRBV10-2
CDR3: CASILDRAPTTYNEQFF

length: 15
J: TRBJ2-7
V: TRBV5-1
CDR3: CASSTSGTGDREQYF

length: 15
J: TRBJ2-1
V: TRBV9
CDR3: CASSPESGIYNEQFF

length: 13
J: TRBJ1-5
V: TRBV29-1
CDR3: CSVANMGNQPQHF

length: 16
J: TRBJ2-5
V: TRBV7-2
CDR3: CASSSYTQGARETQYF

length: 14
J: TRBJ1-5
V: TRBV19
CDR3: CASSRDRGNQPQHF

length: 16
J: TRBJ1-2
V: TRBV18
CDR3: CASSPRNEPGLYGYTF

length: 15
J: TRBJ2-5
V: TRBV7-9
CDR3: CASSLAQGTRETQYF

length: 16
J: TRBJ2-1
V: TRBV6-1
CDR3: CASSGTSGGSYNEQFF

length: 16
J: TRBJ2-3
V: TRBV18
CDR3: CASSPTSGVSTDTQYF

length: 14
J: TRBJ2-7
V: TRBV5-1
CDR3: CASSHPGGAYEQYF

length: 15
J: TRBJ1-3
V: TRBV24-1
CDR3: CATSDSRGAGNTIYF

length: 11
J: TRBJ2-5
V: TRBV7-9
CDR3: CASSPLETQYF

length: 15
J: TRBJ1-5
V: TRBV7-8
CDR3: CASSLADGRGQPQHF

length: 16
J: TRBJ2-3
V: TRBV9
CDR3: CASSVGGRSSSDTQYF

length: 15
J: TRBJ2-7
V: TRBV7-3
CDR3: CASRTGTMSSYEQYF

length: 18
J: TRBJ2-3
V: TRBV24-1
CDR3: CATSEPGQDRLCTDTQYF

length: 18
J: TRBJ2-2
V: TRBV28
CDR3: CASSFKNGQGANTGELFF

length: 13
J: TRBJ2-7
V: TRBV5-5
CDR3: CASSTRGAYEQYF

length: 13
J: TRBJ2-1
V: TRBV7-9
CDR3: CASSMLQGTEQFF

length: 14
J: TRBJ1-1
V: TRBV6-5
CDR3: CASSYSQGDTEAFF

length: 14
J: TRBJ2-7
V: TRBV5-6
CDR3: CASRFSGASHEQYF

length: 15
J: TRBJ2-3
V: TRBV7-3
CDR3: CASSLAGGRTDTQYF

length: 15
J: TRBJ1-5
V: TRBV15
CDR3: CATSRDQGSNQPQHF

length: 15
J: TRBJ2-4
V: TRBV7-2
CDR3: CASSYLWGVENIQYF

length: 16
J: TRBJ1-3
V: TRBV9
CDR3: CASSVDPTGVGNTIYF

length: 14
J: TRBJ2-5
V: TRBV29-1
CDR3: CSVSRRGASETQYF

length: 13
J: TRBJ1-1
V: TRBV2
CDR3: CASTGQGDTEAFF

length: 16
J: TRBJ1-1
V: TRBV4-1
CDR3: CASSQESRSWNTEAFF

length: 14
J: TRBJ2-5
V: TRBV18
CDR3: CASSPGRSQETQYF

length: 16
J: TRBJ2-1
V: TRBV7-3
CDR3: CASSLQPGQGVNEQFF

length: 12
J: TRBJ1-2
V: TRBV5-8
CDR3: CASSLLTYGYTF

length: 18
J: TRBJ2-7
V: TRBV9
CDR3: CASSPLGTPSPRSYEQYF